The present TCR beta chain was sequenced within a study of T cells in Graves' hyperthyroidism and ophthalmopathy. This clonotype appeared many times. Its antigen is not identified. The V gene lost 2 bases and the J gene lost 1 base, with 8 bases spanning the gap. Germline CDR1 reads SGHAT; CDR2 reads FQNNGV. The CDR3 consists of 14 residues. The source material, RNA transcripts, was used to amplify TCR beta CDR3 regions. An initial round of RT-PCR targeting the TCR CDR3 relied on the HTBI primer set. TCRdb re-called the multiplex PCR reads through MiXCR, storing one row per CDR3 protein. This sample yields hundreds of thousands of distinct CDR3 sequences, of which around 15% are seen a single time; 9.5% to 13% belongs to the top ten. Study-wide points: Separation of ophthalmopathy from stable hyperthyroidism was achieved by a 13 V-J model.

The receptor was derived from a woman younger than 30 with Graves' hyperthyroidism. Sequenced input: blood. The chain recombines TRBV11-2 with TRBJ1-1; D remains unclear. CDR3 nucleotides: TGTGCCAGCAGCTTAAAGGGCTCGAACACTGAAGCTTTCTTT. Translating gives CASSLKGSNTEAFF. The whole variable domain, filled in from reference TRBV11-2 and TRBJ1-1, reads EAGVAQSPRYKIIEKRQSVAFWCNPISGHATLYWYQQILGQGPKLLIQFQNNGVVDDSQLPKDRFSAERLKGVDSTLKIQPAKLEDSAVYLCASSLKGSNTEAFFGQGTRLTVV.